This T cell receptor beta chain was retrieved from a study of CD8+ T cells in alopecia areata. General observations from the study: Scalp specimens additionally yield sequences from normal skin's resident alphabeta T cells. Across lesional scalp, and particularly alopecia totalis/universalis, clonality surpassed that of normal scalp.

Concerning this clone itself: Its target is not known.

Extraction of RNA preceded its reverse transcription into cDNA, which served as the sequencing template. Using immunoSEQ multiplex PCR, the repertoire was profiled, and TCRdb retains in-frame clones only, with some absent. The sample holds 150,000 to 200,000 clones, roughly 70% seen once. Losses at the gene ends were 1 base for V and 7 bases for J; bases not matched to a gene: 1. The CDR3 spans 13 residues. The germline gives CDR1 PRHDT, CDR2 FYEKMQ (reference sequence). Lesional scalp punch biopsies and peripheral blood came from alopecia areata patients. This receptor was obtained from a human donor with alopecia areata. The gene calls are TRBV13 and TRBJ2-1; TRBD1 matches at 7 bases. This material consisted of CD8+ T cells sorted from blood, taken at week 0. In DNA form, the CDR3 reads TGTGCCAGCAGCTTAGCAGGGGGAAATGAGCAGTTCTTC. Protein sequence: CASSLAGGNEQFF.